The present T cell receptor (beta chain) was sequenced within a study of shared clonotypes between healthy human individuals (dated by TCRdb to the early 2020s). Concerning the study at large: Three men and two women, aged 18 to 49 years, made up the cohort. Blood TCR repertoires of roughly five healthy adults were deeply sequenced to estimate repertoire size and the extent of clonotype sharing between individuals. To increase sequencing depth and limit assay-specific biases, TCR repertoire library preparation and sequencing were carried out by different laboratories using diverse techniques. Each donor's leukapheresis produced roughly between about 0.8 and 10 billion PBMCs. Study-wide conclusions, independent of this receptor: Only blood was sampled, and tissue TCR repertoires likely differ from those in blood. The small number of donors limited the genetic and exposure-history diversity represented. Pairwise subsampling led to the expectation that sequencing depth would affect the degree of clonotype sharing among donors.

The donors were healthy, HIV-negative adults with no recently reported acute infections or vaccinations. Only Caucasian adults living in Nashville, Tennessee, USA were represented among the donors. For unsorted samples, 90 million or so PBMCs were counted and genomic DNA was extracted with the QIAamp DNA Blood Mini kit. Blood was obtained by leukapheresis, after which PBMCs were separated by Ficoll-Histopaque density gradient centrifugation and cryopreserved in liquid nitrogen vapor phase. Using the deep immunoSEQ assay, TCR CDR3 regions were amplified from genomic DNA by multiplex PCR. For each cell subset, the extracted genomic DNA was distributed evenly across all wells of several immunoSEQ 96-well plates, and each plate served as one replicate. For unsorted PBMC, each replicate PCR was loaded with approximately 300 ng genomic DNA, equivalent to about 30,000 T cell genomes. Genomic DNA from unsorted PBMC was sequenced over ten immunoSEQ deep assay plates. Purified libraries were quantified with a Qubit 3.0 fluorometer, sized on a Bioanalyzer 2100, and re-quantified with the KAPA Library Quantification kit. Every immunoSEQ 96-well plate was sequenced on a separate single-read 150-cycle Illumina NextSeq 550 flow cell. In the authors' own workflow: The immunoSEQ output contained only junctional sequences without quality scores, so filtering could not match that applied to full-length reads. To assign V/J genes and CDR3, sequences were annotated against IMGT germline references using PyIR, a Python wrapper for IgBLAST v1.9. Any read was removed if the V/J assignment was weak (E-value above 1e-6), the CDR3 was missing, or the read contained stop codons, out-of-frame junctions, or ambiguous translated residues. V3J clonotypes were defined as sequences sharing an identical inferred V gene, J gene, and CDR3 amino acid sequence. Percentage overlap between repertoires was calculated by dividing the number of shared unique clonotypes by the size of the smaller repertoire. Richness of each repertoire was evaluated using RTK rarefaction, the Chao1 estimator, and Recon v2.1 estimates of unobserved clonotypes. In TCRdb, the immuneACCESS table is reduced to in-frame sequences with V and J assigned. These tables do not hold every clone; where another copy was compared, an unresolved V gene accounts for under half, and the others remain unexplained. V and J calls and clone size are those listed in that table; D and trimming were worked out from the DNA. In this sample the table shows 520,000 or so clones, about four fifths of which occur a single time. Under 15% of the sample comes from the top ten.

Note on this clone: Its binding antigen is unknown. Base qualities are not at hand, and no much larger clone is one base apart.

For CDR1 and CDR2, the germline V gene (reference sequence) lists MNHEY and SMNVEV. For this chain, trimming is 3 bases at the V end and 8 bases at the J end, and the number of junction bases without a gene match is 1. The CDR3 runs 13 amino acids, cysteine and phenylalanine included. CDR3 DNA is the only sequence kept; it has 39 bases, read in frame from the first base. This chain joins TRBV27 to TRBJ2-1; 10 central nucleotides agree with TRBD2. The sequence was obtained from a woman aged 40 to 50 in good health. Some clones in this sample may be carry-over from other donors' samples. The sequenced sample was PBMCs. The CDR3 region has the sequence CASSLLAGDEQFF. Read as DNA, the sequence is TGTGCCAGCAGTTTGCTAGCGGGAGATGAGCAGTTCTTC.